This is a list of T cell receptor beta chains from one sample in a study of blood T cell repertoires in COVID-19. The protocol was immunoSEQ multiplex PCR, while the TCRdb copy is restricted to in-frame clones and leaves out a portion. The sample carries tens of thousands of clones, approximately 90% recorded once. The material sequenced was peripheral blood. These receptors all stem from a man in his 70s with active COVID-19. The CDR3 runs from the conserved cysteine through the conserved F or W. Fields, in order: J gene, D gene, clone size, V gene, CDR3 protein, CDR3 DNA. D genes are given only for firm matches. The size entry is marked missing in some rows and otherwise reads once, few, many or a size class.

>TRBJ2-7|TRBD1|NA|TRBV10-3
CAISPGQIYEQYF
TGTGCCATCAGTCCGGGACAGATCTACGAGCAGTACTTC
>TRBJ1-4|TRBD1|NA|TRBV7-8
CASSTRTGVEKLFF
TGTGCCAGCAGCACTCGGACAGGGGTGGAAAAACTGTTTTTT
>TRBJ2-2|NA|NA|TRBV3-1/TRBV3-2
CASSQVGLRAGELFF
TGTGCCAGCAGCCAAGTGGGACTGCGGGCCGGGGAGCTGTTTTTT
>TRBJ2-1|TRBD2|NA|TRBV12-3/TRBV12-4
CASVSGRGEQFF
TGTGCCAGCGTTAGCGGGAGGGGAGAGCAGTTCTTC
>TRBJ2-7|TRBD2|NA|TRBV30
CAWRRPGGLSYEQYF
TGTGCCTGGCGAAGGCCCGGGGGGTTGTCATACGAGCAGTACTTC
>TRBJ2-1|TRBD2|once|TRBV19
CATTSFGLAGGPSSYNEQFF
TGTGCCACCACCTCCTTCGGGCTAGCGGGAGGCCCGAGCTCCTACAATGAGCAGTTCTTC
>TRBJ2-5|NA|NA|TRBV6-2/TRBV6-3
CASSYSDRGTQYF
TGTGCCAGCAGTTACTCGGACCGGGGGACCCAGTACTTC
>TRBJ2-7|TRBD2|NA|TRBV9
CASSSRSGNSYEQYF
TGTGCCAGCAGCTCTCGTAGCGGGAACTCCTACGAGCAGTACTTC
>TRBJ2-7|NA|NA|TRBV21-1
CASSNIGSGSGSSYEQYF
TGTGCCAGCAGCAATATAGGCTCAGGCAGCGGTTCCTCCTACGAGCAGTACTTC
>TRBJ2-5|NA|NA|TRBV21-1
CASSKGPGDRTQETQYF
TGTGCCAGCAGCAAAGGACCTGGGGACAGGACTCAAGAGACCCAGTACTTC
>TRBJ2-2|TRBD2|NA|TRBV7-3
CASSLISEALAGAGELFF
TGTGCCAGCAGCTTAATCTCGGAGGCACTAGCGGGAGCCGGGGAGCTGTTTTTT
>TRBJ1-2|NA|NA|TRBV6-2/TRBV6-3
CASSHGILSYGYTF
TGTGCCAGCAGTCACGGGATTCTGAGCTATGGCTACACCTTC
>TRBJ2-2|NA|NA|TRBV7-3
CASSLMATNTGELFF
TGTGCCAGCAGCTTAATGGCCACCAACACCGGGGAGCTGTTTTTT
>TRBJ2-2|TRBD1|NA|TRBV9
CASSVGTGSTGELFF
TGTGCCAGCAGCGTAGGGACAGGGAGTACCGGGGAGCTGTTTTTT
>TRBJ1-4|NA|NA|TRBV6-5
CASSYGGAANEKLFF
TGTGCCAGCAGTTACGGCGGGGCGGCTAATGAAAAACTGTTTTTT
>TRBJ1-2|NA|NA|TRBV4-1
CASSQEARAPGYTF
TGCGCCAGCAGCCAAGAGGCCAGGGCCCCTGGCTACACCTTC
>TRBJ2-2|TRBD1|NA|TRBV6-5
CASRTGGAPGELFF
TGTGCCAGCAGGACAGGGGGCGCTCCCGGGGAGCTGTTTTTT
>TRBJ2-7|TRBD2|NA|TRBV13
CASSGGGASGTTPIYEQYF
TGTGCCAGCAGCGGCGGGGGGGCTAGCGGGACCACACCAATCTACGAGCAGTACTTC
>TRBJ2-2|NA|NA|TRBV9
CASSVGRGPENTGELFF
TGTGCCAGCAGCGTAGGCAGGGGACCCGAGAACACCGGGGAGCTGTTTTTT
>TRBJ1-2|NA|once|TRBV19
CASRTAYGYTF
TGTGCCAGTAGGACAGCCTATGGCTACACCTTC
>TRBJ1-4|NA|NA|TRBV7-9
CASSLGRVGEKLFF
TGTGCCAGCAGCTTAGGAAGAGTCGGTGAAAAACTGTTTTTT
>TRBJ2-2|NA|NA|TRBV10-3
CAISESSGRGQNTGELFF
TGTGCCATCAGTGAGTCGAGTGGTAGGGGACAAAACACCGGGGAGCTGTTTTTT
>TRBJ1-5|NA|NA|TRBV5-5
CASSWTGTNSNQPQHF
TGTGCCAGCAGCTGGACCGGGACAAATAGCAATCAGCCCCAGCATTTT
>TRBJ2-5|TRBD2|NA|TRBV19
CASSGVAGGGETQYF
TGTGCCAGTAGTGGGGTAGCGGGAGGGGGAGAGACCCAGTACTTC
>TRBJ2-7|NA|NA|TRBV6-5
CASSYGGEQYF
TGTGCCAGCAGTTACGGGGGGGAGCAGTACTTC
>TRBJ2-5|TRBD1|NA|TRBV6-5
CASSYSGTGWETQYF
TGTGCCAGCAGTTACTCGGGGACAGGGTGGGAGACCCAGTACTTC
>TRBJ1-4|TRBD1|once|TRBV9
CASSEGTGVGEKLFF
TGTGCCAGCAGCGAGGGGACAGGTGTGGGTGAAAAACTGTTTTTT
>TRBJ2-7|TRBD2|few|TRBV19
CASSISGRRRGSSYEQYF
TGTGCCAGTAGTATTAGCGGGCGTCGGCGGGGAAGCTCCTACGAGCAGTACTTC
>TRBJ1-2|NA|NA|TRBV12-3/TRBV12-4
CASSLMGGAGYTF
TGTGCCAGCAGTTTAATGGGAGGTGCTGGCTACACCTTC
>TRBJ1-1|TRBD1|few|TRBV10-3
CATRQGLTEAFF
TGTGCCACCCGACAGGGGCTCACTGAAGCTTTCTTT
>TRBJ2-3|TRBD2|NA|TRBV5-1
CASSLGGTSGRLDTQYF
TGCGCCAGCAGCTTGGGGGGGACTAGCGGTCGTTTGGATACGCAGTATTTT
>TRBJ1-3|NA|NA|TRBV11-3
CASSLILGGRQGNTIYF
TGTGCCAGCAGCTTAATATTGGGGGGGCGCCAAGGAAACACCATATATTTT
>TRBJ2-4|NA|NA|TRBV5-4
CASSLGPMDIQYF
TGTGCCAGCAGCTTGGGCCCTATGGACATTCAGTACTTC
>TRBJ2-1|TRBD2|NA|TRBV5-3
CARSGGLAGAYSYNEQFF
TGTGCCAGAAGCGGGGGACTAGCGGGAGCCTATTCCTACAATGAGCAGTTCTTC
>TRBJ1-6|TRBD1|few|TRBV30
CAWSVAGGAGSPLHF
TGTGCCTGGAGTGTGGCAGGGGGCGCAGGGTCACCCCTCCACTTT
>TRBJ1-5|TRBD1|few|TRBV7-6
CASSLGTGWGQPQHF
TGTGCCAGCAGCTTAGGGACAGGCTGGGGGCAGCCCCAGCATTTT
>TRBJ2-1|TRBD2|NA|TRBV11-3
CASSLGGPLAGGRGRNEQFF
TGTGCCAGCAGCTTAGGTGGGCCACTAGCGGGAGGACGGGGGAGAAATGAGCAGTTCTTC
>TRBJ2-3|NA|NA|TRBV19
CASSPQRWGRTDTQYF
TGTGCCAGTAGTCCCCAACGTTGGGGGCGGACAGATACGCAGTATTTT
>TRBJ1-5|NA|few|TRBV9
CASSVGGRGGPQHF
TGTGCCAGCAGCGTAGGGGGACGGGGAGGGCCCCAGCATTTT
>TRBJ2-2|NA|NA|TRBV7-2
CASSLARGSTGELFF
TGTGCCAGCAGCTTAGCGCGCGGCAGCACCGGGGAGCTGTTTTTT
>TRBJ1-2|TRBD1|NA|TRBV7-9
CASSLEGGQNYGYTF
TGTGCCAGCAGCTTAGAGGGGGGACAGAACTATGGCTACACCTTC
>TRBJ1-1|NA|once|TRBV7-9
CASTQGGDTEAFF
TGTGCCAGCACCCAAGGGGGGGACACTGAAGCTTTCTTT
>TRBJ1-1|NA|NA|TRBV6-2/TRBV6-3
CASSSTPGEAFF
TGTGCCAGCAGCTCCACACCGGGGGAAGCTTTCTTT
>TRBJ1-2|NA|NA|TRBV7-3
CASSPNPLGGYTF
TGTGCCAGCAGCCCAAACCCCCTCGGTGGCTACACCTTC
>TRBJ1-1|TRBD1|NA|TRBV4-1
CASSQQQGVGTEAFF
TGCGCCAGCAGCCAGCAACAGGGGGTCGGCACTGAAGCTTTCTTT
>TRBJ2-1|TRBD2|few|TRBV9
CASTRTSEYNEQFF
TGTGCCAGCACGAGGACTAGCGAATACAATGAGCAGTTCTTC
>TRBJ2-1|TRBD2|NA|TRBV11-3
CASSLGSSGEQFF
TGTGCCAGCAGCTTAGGTTCTAGCGGTGAGCAGTTCTTC
>TRBJ2-3|TRBD2|NA|TRBV6-6
CASSYGAGGSTDTQYF
TGTGCCAGCAGTTACGGGGCGGGAGGGAGCACAGATACGCAGTATTTT
>TRBJ2-1|NA|NA|TRBV7-3
CASSRGAGDEQFF
TGTGCCAGCAGCCGCGGGGCCGGGGATGAGCAGTTCTTC
>TRBJ2-7|NA|NA|TRBV5-1
CASSLVAGSYEQYF
TGCGCCAGCAGCTTGGTTGCGGGATCCTACGAGCAGTACTTC
>TRBJ2-3|TRBD1|NA|TRBV6-5
CATQTGGTDTQYF
TGTGCCACCCAGACAGGGGGGACAGATACGCAGTATTTT